The 9 T cell receptor beta chains reported below all come from one sample, sequenced in a study of T cell clonality in common variable immunodeficiency. Clones were read by immunoSEQ multiplex PCR, and TCRdb kept only the in-frame ones, dropping some. The record shows approximately 30,000 clones for this sample, with no singletons present. General observations from the study: Common variable immunodeficiency TCR beta sequences reportedly had fewer deletions and N-nucleotide insertions.

The antigens of these receptors remain unknown. The sequenced sample was peripheral blood mononuclear cells. The receptor source for this set is a human donor with common variable immunodeficiency.

This clone was seen ten or more times. The CDR3 goes on 3 residues after the read ends, and that part is filled in from the germline J gene. The chain combines TRBV18 with TRBJ2-7; 9 bases map to TRBD1. CDR1 is KGHSH, CDR2 LQKENI, per germline. The CDR3 extends over 14 amino acids. Trimming at V came to 3 bases and at J to 4 bases, leaving 4 bases not matched to a gene. The DNA read from the CDR3 is TGTGCCAGCTCACCGGGGACAGGGAGGTACGAG. As protein: CASSPGTGRYE. The CDR3 reads in full as CASSPGTGRYEQYF.

This clone appeared many times. With the read ending 3 residues before the CDR3 end, the germline J gene is used to fill in that end. The rearrangement joins TRBV2 to TRBJ2-1; 8 bases align to TRBD2. V trimming: 6 bases; J trimming: 5 bases; junction bases outside the gene matches: 9. This CDR3 is 15 amino acids long. Per germline, CDR1 SNHLY and CDR2 FYNNEI. CDR3 DNA (partial): TGTGCCAGCAGGGTTAGCGGGACCCCCAACAATGAG. It codes for CASRVSGTPNNE. The entire CDR3 protein is CASRVSGTPNNEQFF.

As regards this clone: With the read ending 3 residues before the CDR3 end, the germline J gene is used to fill in that end. Distinct nucleotide sequences in the sample also encode this CDR3. The chain links TRBV7-6 to TRBJ2-7; 12 nucleotides line up with TRBD2. The V gene end was trimmed by 5 bases and the J gene end by 2 bases; junction bases not matched to a gene: 10. This CDR3 has 17 amino acids. The V gene's germline CDR1 is SGHVS and CDR2 FNYEAQ. CDR3 DNA (partial): TGTGCCAGCAGCCCTTATAGGACTAGCGGGAAGCCCTACGAG. This translates into CASSPYRTSGKPYE. The whole CDR3 region reads CASSPYRTSGKPYEQYF. The whole variable domain, remainder taken from reference TRBV7-6 and TRBJ2-7, is GAGVSQSPRYKVTKRGQDVALRCDPISGHVSLYWYRQALGQGPEFLTYFNYEAQQDKSGLPNDRFSAERPEGSISTLTIQRTEQRDSAMYRCASSPYRTSGKPYEQYFGPGTRLTVT.

With regard to this clone: The observed sequence ends 3 residues before the CDR3 terminus, with the missing tail filled in from the germline J gene. V usage is TRBV19 and J usage is TRBJ2-3; 11 bases fit TRBD2. Germline trimming cut 7 bases from V and 4 bases from J; bases unmatched to any gene: 7. The CDR3 extends over 15 amino acids. In germline, CDR1 is LNHDA, CDR2 SQIVND (reference sequence). The CDR3 is CASTQLAGAPDTQYF. Incomplete CDR3 DNA: TGTGCCAGTACCCAACTAGCGGGGGCCCCAGATACG.

At least ten counts were recorded for this clone. The read ends 3 residues shy of where the CDR3 ends; the end is completed using the germline J gene. The rearrangement links TRBV28 to TRBJ2-6; no clear D. The germline CDR1 and CDR2 sequences are MDHEN and SYDVKM. Deletions cut 6 bases from V and 0 bases from J, with 6 bases between. The CDR3 runs 14 residues. CDR3 residues: CASRVSSGANVLTF. CDR3 DNA, as far as it was read: TGTGCCAGCAGGGTTAGCTCTGGGGCCAACGTC.

This clone has only a few counts. The read stops 3 residues short of the end of the CDR3; the missing end is completed from the germline J gene. V usage is TRBV7-2 and J usage is TRBJ2-7, with D perhaps matching TRBD1 or TRBD2 (5 bases each). The V end was cut by 5 bases, the J end by 3 bases, with 8 bases between. The CDR3 length is 12 residues. The germline V gene has CDR1 SGHTA and CDR2 FQGNSA. The sequenced part of the CDR3 DNA is TGTGCCAGCAGCCTGAGGGGCTACGAG. It encodes CASSLRGYE. The entire CDR3 protein is CASSLRGYEQYF. Looking up the rest from reference TRBV7-2 and TRBJ2-7 gives the full variable domain: GAGVSQSPSNKVTEKGKDVELRCDPISGHTALYWYRQSLGQGLEFLIYFQGNSAPDKSGLPSDRFSAERTGGSVSTLTIQRTQQEDSAVYLCASSLRGYEQYFGPGTRLTVT.

This clone came up a few times. The sequence runs out 3 residues before the end of the CDR3; the remainder is reconstructed from the germline J gene. The chain links TRBV7-9 to TRBJ2-7; the D gene is possibly TRBD1 (6 bases). V was clipped by 5 bases and J by 0 bases, with 11 bases between them. CDR3 length: 14 amino acids. CDR1 and CDR2 from the germline V gene are SEHNR and FQNEAQ (reference sequence). The sequenced CDR3 bases are TGTGCCAGCAGCCGAACAGGGAGCTCCTACGAG. Its protein product is CASSRTGSSYE. The complete CDR3 sequence is CASSRTGSSYEQYF.

Remarks on this clone: The read falls 3 residues short of the CDR3 end, and the missing part is taken from the germline J gene. The J gene is TRBJ1-1, the V gene TRBV6-1; TRBD1 is a possible D gene (5 bases). CDR1 is MNHNS, CDR2 SASEGT, per germline. The CDR3 sequence is 16 residues long. Between the trimmed V and J ends, which lost 1 base and 4 bases, there was a span of 16 bases. Partial CDR3 DNA: TGTGCCAGCAGTGAAGGGTGGTCGGGGGTGGGCACTGAA. Translating it yields CASSEGWSGVGTE. The whole CDR3 region reads CASSEGWSGVGTEAFF.

The sample holds a few counts of this clone. Coverage ceases 3 residues before the CDR3 finishes, and the germline J gene fills in the end. The gene calls are TRBV5-1 and TRBJ1-1; TRBD1 matches 9 bases. The CDR3 is 16 amino acids. Looked up from germline, CDR1 is SGHRS and CDR2 is YFSETQ. The junction had 11 bases not matched to a gene; V was cut back by 4 bases and J by 4 bases. Here the CDR3 reads CASSPDRGLGATEAFF. The sequenced part of the CDR3 DNA is TGCGCCAGCAGCCCCGACAGGGGGTTGGGGGCCACTGAA.